A selection of T cell receptor beta chains follows, all from one sample in a study of control samples from healthy donors and cancer patients. Data came from immunoSEQ multiplex PCR; TCRdb stores just in-frame clones and leaves some out. The table records over 150,000 clones, around 91% of them present only once. Sequenced input: blood. The receptors derive from a woman between 45 and 60 years old in good health. CDR3s include the opening cysteine and the closing phenylalanine or tryptophan. D genes are given only for firm matches.

CDR3	DNA	D	V	J
CAGSATSGRETQYF	TGTGCCGGCAGCGCGACTAGCGGGAGAGAGACCCAGTACTTC	TRBD2	TRBV9	TRBJ2-5
CAWRRAYRYNEQFF	TGTGCCTGGAGACGAGCGTACCGGTACAATGAGCAGTTCTTC	.	TRBV30	TRBJ2-1
CASSYKTGNYGYTF	TGTGCCAGCAGCTATAAGACAGGGAACTATGGCTACACCTTC	TRBD1	TRBV9	TRBJ1-2
CASSPQTSGQTQYF	TGTGCCAGCAGTCCCCAGACTAGCGGACAGACCCAGTACTTC	TRBD2	TRBV7-2	TRBJ2-5
CASSYDPGNYGYTF	TGTGCCAGCAGTTACGACCCAGGGAACTATGGCTACACCTTC	.	TRBV6-5	TRBJ1-2
CASSSYRPVPRGYTF	TGTGCCAGCAGCTCATACAGGCCGGTGCCGCGAGGCTACACCTTC	.	TRBV7-2	TRBJ1-2
CASRSGTGRNQPQHF	TGTGCCAGCAGGTCCGGGACAGGACGCAATCAGCCCCAGCATTTT	TRBD1	TRBV28	TRBJ1-5
CASSQDGLAGRTQYF	TGTGCCAGCAGCCAAGATGGGCTAGCGGGTCGGACCCAGTACTTC	TRBD2	TRBV14	TRBJ2-5
CASSYSSGPLSGELFF	TGTGCCAGCAGTTACTCGTCGGGGCCCTTGTCCGGGGAGCTGTTTTTT	.	TRBV6-6	TRBJ2-2
CASSLGKASGYTF	TGTGCCAGCAGTTTAGGGAAAGCCTCTGGCTACACCTTC	.	TRBV28	TRBJ1-2
CASSLYGAGGRTDTQYF	TGTGCCAGCAGTTTATACGGTGCAGGTGGTCGTACAGATACGCAGTATTTT	.	TRBV28	TRBJ2-3
CASSLGGEGSHEQFF	TGCGCCAGCAGCTTGGGCGGGGAAGGGTCCCATGAGCAGTTCTTC	.	TRBV5-1	TRBJ2-1
CSVPHPSGTDTQYF	TGCAGCGTCCCCCACCCGTCAGGCACAGATACGCAGTATTTT	.	TRBV29-1	TRBJ2-3
CASGETATEKLFF	TGTGCCAGCGGGGAGACAGCGACTGAAAAACTGTTTTTT	.	TRBV12-3/TRBV12-4	TRBJ1-4
CASSFSGGSIYEQYF	TGTGCCAGCAGCTTTAGCGGGGGGTCGATCTACGAGCAGTACTTC	TRBD2	TRBV9	TRBJ2-7
CASSERTGSRLAGGYTF	TGTGCCAGCAGTGAAAGGACAGGAAGCAGGCTGGCTGGTGGCTACACCTTC	TRBD1	TRBV6-1	TRBJ1-2
CASSEGRSPFNEKLFF	TGTGCCAGCAGTGAAGGGAGGTCTCCCTTTAATGAAAAACTGTTTTTT	.	TRBV2	TRBJ1-4
CASSLAISTETQYF	TGTGCCAGCAGCTTGGCCATCAGTACAGAGACCCAGTACTTC	.	TRBV5-4	TRBJ2-5
CASSTAGAGGQPQHF	TGTGCCAGCAGCACGGCCGGGGCCGGTGGCCAGCCCCAGCATTTT	.	TRBV7-2	TRBJ1-5
CASSPGGALSPNYGYTF	TGTGCCAGCTCTCCAGGGGGCGCATTGTCCCCTAACTATGGCTACACCTTC	TRBD1	TRBV18	TRBJ1-2
CASSVDRGNLFNYGYTF	TGCGCCAGCAGCGTGGACAGGGGAAACCTCTTTAACTATGGCTACACCTTC	TRBD1	TRBV5-1	TRBJ1-2
CASSQYGLVHEQYF	TGCGCCAGCAGCCAATACGGACTAGTCCACGAGCAGTACTTC	TRBD2	TRBV4-1	TRBJ2-7
CASSIALIVNGYTF	TGTGCCAGTAGTATAGCACTGATCGTGAATGGCTACACCTTC	.	TRBV19	TRBJ1-2
CASGLSGNTIYF	TGTGCCAGCGGACTCTCTGGAAACACCATATATTTT	.	TRBV27	TRBJ1-3